The T cell receptor beta chain under discussion was sequenced for a study of response to subunit inactivated influenza vaccine. Remarks on this clonotype: This clone may be a read error of a much larger clone one base away.

This CDR3 contains 15 residues. Each CDR3 protein is one row after TCRdb ran MiXCR on the RT-PCR reads. The data show around 750,000 distinct CDR3 sequences, 21% seen once. This material consisted of PBMCs from blood, taken about 5 days after vaccination. The TCR sequence derives from a man aged 50-60 years who received an inactivated influenza vaccine. The chain carries TRBV12-3 or TRBV12-4 and TRBJ2-1, with 13 bases lining up with TRBD2. This CDR3 is CASRLTSGGSNEQSF. For the CDR3, the DNA is TGTGCCAGCAGATTGACTAGCGGGGGGTCGAATGAGCAGTCCTTC.